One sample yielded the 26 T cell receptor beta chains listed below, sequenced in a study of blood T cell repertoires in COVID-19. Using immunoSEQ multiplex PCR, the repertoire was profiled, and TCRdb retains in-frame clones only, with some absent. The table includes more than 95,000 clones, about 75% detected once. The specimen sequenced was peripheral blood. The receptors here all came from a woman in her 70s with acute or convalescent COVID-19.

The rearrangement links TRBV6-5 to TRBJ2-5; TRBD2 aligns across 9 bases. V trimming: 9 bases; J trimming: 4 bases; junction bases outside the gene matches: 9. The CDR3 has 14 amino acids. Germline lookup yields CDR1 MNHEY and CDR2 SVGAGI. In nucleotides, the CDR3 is TGTGCCAGTTGGACTAGCGTAGGCCCAGAGACCCAGTACTTC. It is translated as CASWTSVGPETQYF.

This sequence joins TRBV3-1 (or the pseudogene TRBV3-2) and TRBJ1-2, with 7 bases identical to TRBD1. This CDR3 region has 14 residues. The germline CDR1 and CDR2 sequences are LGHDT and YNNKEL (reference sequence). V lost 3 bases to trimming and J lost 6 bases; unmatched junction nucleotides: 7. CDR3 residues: CASSQVTGADGYTF. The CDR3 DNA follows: TGTGCCAGCAGCCAGGTCACAGGGGCGGATGGCTACACCTTC.

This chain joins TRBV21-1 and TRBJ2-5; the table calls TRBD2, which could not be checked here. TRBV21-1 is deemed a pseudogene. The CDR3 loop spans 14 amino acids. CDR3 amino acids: CASSKTPSVETQYF. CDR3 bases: TGTGCCAGCAGCAAGACCCCTAGCGTTGAGACCCAGTACTTC.

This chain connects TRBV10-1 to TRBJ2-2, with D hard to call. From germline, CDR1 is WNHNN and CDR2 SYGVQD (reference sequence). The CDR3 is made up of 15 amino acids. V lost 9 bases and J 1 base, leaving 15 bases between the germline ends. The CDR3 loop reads CARREETQNTGELFF. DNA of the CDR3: TGCGCCAGGAGAGAAGAGACACAGAACACCGGGGAGCTGTTTTTT.

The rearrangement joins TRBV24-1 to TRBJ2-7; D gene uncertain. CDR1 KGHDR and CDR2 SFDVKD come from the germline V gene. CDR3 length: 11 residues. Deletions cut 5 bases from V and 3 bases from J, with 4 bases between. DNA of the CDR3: TGTGCCACCAGTGCCGGCTACGAGCAGTACTTC. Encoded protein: CATSAGYEQYF.

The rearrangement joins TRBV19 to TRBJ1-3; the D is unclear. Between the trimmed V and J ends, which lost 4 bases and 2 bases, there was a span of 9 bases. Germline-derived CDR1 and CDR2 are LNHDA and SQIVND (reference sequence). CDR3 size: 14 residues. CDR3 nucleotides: TGTGCCAGTAGTAACACAGCCGCTGGAAACACCATATATTTT. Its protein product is CASSNTAAGNTIYF.

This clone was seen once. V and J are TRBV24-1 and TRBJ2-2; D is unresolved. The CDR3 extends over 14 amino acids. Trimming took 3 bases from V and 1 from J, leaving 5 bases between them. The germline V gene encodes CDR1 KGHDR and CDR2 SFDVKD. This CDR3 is CATSDPGNTGELFF. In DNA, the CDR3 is TGTGCCACCAGTGATCCCGGGAACACCGGGGAGCTGTTTTTT.

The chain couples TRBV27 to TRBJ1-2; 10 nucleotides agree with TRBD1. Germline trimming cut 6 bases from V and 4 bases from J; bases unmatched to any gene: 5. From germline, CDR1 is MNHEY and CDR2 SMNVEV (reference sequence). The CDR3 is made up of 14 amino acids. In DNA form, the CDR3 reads TGTGCCAGCAGGAAGACAGGGGGCAGCTATGGCTACACCTTC. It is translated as CASRKTGGSYGYTF.

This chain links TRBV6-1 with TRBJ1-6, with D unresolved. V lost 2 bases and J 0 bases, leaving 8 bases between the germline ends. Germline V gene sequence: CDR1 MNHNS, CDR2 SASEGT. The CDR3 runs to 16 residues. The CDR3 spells CASSERPDSYNSPLHF. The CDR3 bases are TGTGCCAGCAGTGAACGCCCAGACTCCTATAATTCACCCCTCCACTTT.

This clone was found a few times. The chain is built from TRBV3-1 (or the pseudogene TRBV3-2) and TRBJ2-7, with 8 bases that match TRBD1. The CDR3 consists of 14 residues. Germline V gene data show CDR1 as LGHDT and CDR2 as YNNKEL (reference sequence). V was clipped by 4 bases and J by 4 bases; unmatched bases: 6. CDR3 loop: CASSPRDRPYEQYF. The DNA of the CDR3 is TGTGCCAGCAGCCCCCGGGACAGGCCTTACGAGCAGTACTTC.

CDR3 in DNA: TGTGCCAGCACGCCTTTGGGCGTAGATAATTCACCCCTCCACTTT. Protein: CASTPLGVDNSPLHF. The chain uses TRBV7-6 and TRBJ1-6; no definite D call. The CDR3 consists of 15 residues. Trimming removed 7 bases from V and 5 bases from J, with 15 bases in between. CDR1 is SGHVS, CDR2 FNYEAQ, per germline.

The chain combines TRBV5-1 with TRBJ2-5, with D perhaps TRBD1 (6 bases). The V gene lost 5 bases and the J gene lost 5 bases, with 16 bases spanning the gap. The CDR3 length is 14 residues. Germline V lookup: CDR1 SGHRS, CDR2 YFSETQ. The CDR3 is CASSLRQERETQYF. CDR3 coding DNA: TGCGCCAGCAGTTTGCGACAGGAGAGGGAGACCCAGTACTTC. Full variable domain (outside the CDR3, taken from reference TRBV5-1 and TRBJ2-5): KAGVTQTPRYLIKTRGQQVTLSCSPISGHRSVSWYQQTPGQGLQFLFEYFSETQRNKGNFPGRFSGRQFSNSRSEMNVSTLELGDSALYLCASSLRQERETQYFGPGTRLLVL.

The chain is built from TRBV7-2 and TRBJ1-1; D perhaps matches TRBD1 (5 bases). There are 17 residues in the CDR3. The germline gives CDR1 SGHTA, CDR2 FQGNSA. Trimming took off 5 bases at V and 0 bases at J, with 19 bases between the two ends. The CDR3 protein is CASSRGWQRAMNTEAFF. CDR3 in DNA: TGTGCCAGCAGCCGGGGGTGGCAGAGGGCTATGAACACTGAAGCTTTCTTT.

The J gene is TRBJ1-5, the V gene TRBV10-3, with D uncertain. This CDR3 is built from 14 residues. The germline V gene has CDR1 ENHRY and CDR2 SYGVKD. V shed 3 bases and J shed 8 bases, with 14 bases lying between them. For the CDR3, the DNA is TGTGCCATCAGTGATGGGGAGGGAGAGGAGCCCCAGCATTTT. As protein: CAISDGEGEEPQHF.

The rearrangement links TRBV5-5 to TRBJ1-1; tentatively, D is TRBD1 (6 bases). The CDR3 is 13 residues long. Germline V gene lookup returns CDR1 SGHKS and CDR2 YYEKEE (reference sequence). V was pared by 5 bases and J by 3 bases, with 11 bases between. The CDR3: CASSFSGDTEAFF. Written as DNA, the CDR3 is TGTGCCAGCAGTTTCTCAGGGGACACTGAAGCTTTCTTT.

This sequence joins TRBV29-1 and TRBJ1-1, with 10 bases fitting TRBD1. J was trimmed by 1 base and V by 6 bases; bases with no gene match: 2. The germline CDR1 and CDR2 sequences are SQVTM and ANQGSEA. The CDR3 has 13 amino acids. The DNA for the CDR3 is TGCAGCGTGGGACAGGGGCGGAACACTGAAGCTTTCTTT. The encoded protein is CSVGQGRNTEAFF.

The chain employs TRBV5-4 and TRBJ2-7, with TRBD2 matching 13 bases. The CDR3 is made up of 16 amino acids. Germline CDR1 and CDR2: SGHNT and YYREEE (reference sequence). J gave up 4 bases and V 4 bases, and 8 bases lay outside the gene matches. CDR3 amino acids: CASSPRTSGGTYEQYF. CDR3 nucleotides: TGTGCCAGCAGCCCACGGACTAGCGGGGGTACATACGAGCAGTACTTC.

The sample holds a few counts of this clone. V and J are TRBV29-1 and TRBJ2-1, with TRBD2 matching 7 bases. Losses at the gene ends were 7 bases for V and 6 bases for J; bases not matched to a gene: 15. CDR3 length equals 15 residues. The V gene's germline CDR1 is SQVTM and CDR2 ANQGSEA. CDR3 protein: CSASLGTKRGNEQFF. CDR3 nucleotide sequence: TGCAGCGCTAGTTTGGGGACGAAGCGGGGCAATGAGCAGTTCTTC.

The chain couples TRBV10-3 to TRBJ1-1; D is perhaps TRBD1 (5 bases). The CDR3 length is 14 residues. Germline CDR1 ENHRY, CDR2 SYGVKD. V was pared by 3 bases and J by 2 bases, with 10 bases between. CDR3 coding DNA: TGTGCCATCAGTGACGGGGGACTAAACACTGAAGCTTTCTTT. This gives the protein CAISDGGLNTEAFF.

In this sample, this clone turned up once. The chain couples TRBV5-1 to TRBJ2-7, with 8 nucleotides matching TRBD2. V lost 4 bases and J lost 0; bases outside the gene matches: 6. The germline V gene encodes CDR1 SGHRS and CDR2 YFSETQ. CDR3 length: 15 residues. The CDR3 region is CASSPRLATSYEQYF. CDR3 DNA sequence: TGCGCCAGCAGCCCTAGACTAGCGACCTCCTACGAGCAGTACTTC. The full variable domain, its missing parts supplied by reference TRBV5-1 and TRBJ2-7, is KAGVTQTPRYLIKTRGQQVTLSCSPISGHRSVSWYQQTPGQGLQFLFEYFSETQRNKGNFPGRFSGRQFSNSRSEMNVSTLELGDSALYLCASSPRLATSYEQYFGPGTRLTVT.

The CDR3 bases are TGTGCCAGTAGCGGGACAGGGGCCTCGGGGCCCCAGCATTTT. As protein: CASSGTGASGPQHF. This chain links TRBV19 with TRBJ1-5, with 10 bases matching TRBD1. V gave up 6 bases and J gave up 9 bases; unmatched junction bases: 8. The length of the CDR3 is 14 residues. Germline CDR1 reads LNHDA; CDR2 reads SQIVND (reference sequence).

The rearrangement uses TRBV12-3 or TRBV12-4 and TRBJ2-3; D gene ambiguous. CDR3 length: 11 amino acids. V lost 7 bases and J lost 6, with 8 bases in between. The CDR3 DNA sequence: TGTGCCAGCACCCAGAGGGATACGCAGTATTTT. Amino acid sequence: CASTQRDTQYF.

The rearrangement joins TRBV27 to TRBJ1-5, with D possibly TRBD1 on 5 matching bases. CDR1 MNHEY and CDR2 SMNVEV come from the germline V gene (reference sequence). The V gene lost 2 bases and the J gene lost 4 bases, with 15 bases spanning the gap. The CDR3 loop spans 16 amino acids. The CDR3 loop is CASSLKGSGWNQPQHF. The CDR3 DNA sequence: TGTGCCAGCAGTTTAAAGGGGTCAGGGTGGAATCAGCCCCAGCATTTT.

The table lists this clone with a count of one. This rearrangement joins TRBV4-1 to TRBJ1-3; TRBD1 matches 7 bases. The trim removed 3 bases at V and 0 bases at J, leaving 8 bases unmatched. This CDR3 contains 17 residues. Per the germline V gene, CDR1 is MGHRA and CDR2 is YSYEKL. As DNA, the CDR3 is TGCGCCAGCAGCCACCTCCCAGGGGGGTCCTCTGGAAACACCATATATTTT. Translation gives CASSHLPGGSSGNTIYF.

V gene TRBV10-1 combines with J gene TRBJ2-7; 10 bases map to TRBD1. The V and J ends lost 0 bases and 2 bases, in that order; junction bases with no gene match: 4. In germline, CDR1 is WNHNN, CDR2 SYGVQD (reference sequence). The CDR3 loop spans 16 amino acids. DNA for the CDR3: TGCGCCAGCAGTGAGTCGGTGGGACAGGGGACCTACGAGCAGTACTTC. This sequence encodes CASSESVGQGTYEQYF.

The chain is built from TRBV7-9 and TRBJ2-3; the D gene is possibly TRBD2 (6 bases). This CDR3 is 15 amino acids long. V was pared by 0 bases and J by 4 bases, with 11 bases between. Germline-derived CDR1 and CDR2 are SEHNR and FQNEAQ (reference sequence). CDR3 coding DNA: TGTGCCAGCAGCTTAGCGCGGGACCCCCCAGATACGCAGTATTTT. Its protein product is CASSLARDPPDTQYF.